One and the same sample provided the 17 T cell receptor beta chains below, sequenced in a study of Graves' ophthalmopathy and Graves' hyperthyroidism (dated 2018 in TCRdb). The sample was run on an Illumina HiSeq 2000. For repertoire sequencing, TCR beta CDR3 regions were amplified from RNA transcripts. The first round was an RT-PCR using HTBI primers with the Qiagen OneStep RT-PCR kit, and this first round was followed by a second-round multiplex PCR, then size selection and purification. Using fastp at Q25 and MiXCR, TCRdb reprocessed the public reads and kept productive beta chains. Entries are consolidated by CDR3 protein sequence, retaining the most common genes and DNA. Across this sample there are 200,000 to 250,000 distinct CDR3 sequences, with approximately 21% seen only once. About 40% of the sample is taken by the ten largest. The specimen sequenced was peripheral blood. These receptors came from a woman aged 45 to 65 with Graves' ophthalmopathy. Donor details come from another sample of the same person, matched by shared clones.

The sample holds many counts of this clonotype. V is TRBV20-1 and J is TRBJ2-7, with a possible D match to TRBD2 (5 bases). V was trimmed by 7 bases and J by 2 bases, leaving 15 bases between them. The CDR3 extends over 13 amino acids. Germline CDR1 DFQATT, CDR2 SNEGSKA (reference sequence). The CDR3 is CSVKSRETYEQYF. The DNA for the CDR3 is TGCAGTGTTAAATCCCGGGAAACCTACGAGCAGTACTTC.

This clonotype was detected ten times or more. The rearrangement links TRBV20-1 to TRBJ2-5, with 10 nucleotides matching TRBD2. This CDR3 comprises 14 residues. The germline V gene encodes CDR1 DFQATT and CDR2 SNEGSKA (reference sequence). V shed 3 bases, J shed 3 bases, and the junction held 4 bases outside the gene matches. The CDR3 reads CSARASGRKETQYF. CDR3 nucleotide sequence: TGCAGTGCTAGGGCTAGCGGGAGAAAAGAGACCCAGTACTTC.

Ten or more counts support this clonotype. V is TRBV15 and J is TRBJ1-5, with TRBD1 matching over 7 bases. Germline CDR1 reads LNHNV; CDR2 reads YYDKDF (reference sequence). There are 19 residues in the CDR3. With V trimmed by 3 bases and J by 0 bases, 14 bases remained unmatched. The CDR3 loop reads CATSSRIGQAQYSNQPQHF. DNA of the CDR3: TGTGCCACCAGCAGTCGTATCGGACAGGCACAATATAGCAATCAGCCCCAGCATTTT.

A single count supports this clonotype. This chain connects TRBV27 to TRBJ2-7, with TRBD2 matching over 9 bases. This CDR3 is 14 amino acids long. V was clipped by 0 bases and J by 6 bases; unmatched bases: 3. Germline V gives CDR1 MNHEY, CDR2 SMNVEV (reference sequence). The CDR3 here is CASSLSGGGGEQYF. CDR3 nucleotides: TGTGCCAGCAGTTTATCGGGCGGGGGGGGCGAGCAGTACTTC.

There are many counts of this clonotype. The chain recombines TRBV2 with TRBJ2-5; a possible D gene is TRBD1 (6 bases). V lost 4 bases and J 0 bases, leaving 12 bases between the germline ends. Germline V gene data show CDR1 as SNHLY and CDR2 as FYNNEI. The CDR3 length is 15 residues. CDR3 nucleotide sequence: TGTGCCAGCAGTGGGGACACCCAGTACCAAGAGACCCAGTACTTC. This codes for CASSGDTQYQETQYF.

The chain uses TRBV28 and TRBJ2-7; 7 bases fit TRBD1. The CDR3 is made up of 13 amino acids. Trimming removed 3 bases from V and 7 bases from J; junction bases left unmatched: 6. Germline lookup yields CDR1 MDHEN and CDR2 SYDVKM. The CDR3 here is CASSLDRQLEQYF. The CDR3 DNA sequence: TGTGCCAGCAGTTTGGACAGGCAACTGGAGCAGTACTTC.

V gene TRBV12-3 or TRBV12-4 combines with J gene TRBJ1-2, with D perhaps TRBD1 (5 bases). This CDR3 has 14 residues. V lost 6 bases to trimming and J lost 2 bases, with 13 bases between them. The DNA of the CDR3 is TGTGCCAGCAGCATAGGGACGGAAAACTATGGCTACACCTTC. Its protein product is CASSIGTENYGYTF.

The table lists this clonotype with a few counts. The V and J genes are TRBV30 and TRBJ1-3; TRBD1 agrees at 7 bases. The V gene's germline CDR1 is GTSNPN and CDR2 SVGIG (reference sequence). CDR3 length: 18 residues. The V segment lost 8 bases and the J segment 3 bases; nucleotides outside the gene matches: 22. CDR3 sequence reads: CAADATGIKGSIGNTIYF. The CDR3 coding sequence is TGTGCCGCTGACGCGACAGGGATAAAAGGATCGATTGGAAACACCATATATTTT. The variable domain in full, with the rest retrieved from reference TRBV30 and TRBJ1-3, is SQTIHQWPATLVQPVGSPLSLECTVEGTSNPNLYWYRQAAGRGLQLLFYSVGIGQISSEVPQNLSASRPQDRQFILSSKKLLLSDSGFYLCAADATGIKGSIGNTIYFGEGSWLTVV.

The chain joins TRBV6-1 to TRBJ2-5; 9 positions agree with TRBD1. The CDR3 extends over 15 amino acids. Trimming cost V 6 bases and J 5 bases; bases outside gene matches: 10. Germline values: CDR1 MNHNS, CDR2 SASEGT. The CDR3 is CASSLYPDRGETQYF. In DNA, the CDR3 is TGTGCCAGCAGCCTATACCCTGACAGGGGGGAGACCCAGTACTTC.

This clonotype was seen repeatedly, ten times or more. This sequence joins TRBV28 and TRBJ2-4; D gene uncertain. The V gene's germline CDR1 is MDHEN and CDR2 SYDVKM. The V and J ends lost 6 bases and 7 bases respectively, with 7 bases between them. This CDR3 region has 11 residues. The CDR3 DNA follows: TGTGCCAGCAGCAAATCGAACATTCAGTACTTC. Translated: CASSKSNIQYF.

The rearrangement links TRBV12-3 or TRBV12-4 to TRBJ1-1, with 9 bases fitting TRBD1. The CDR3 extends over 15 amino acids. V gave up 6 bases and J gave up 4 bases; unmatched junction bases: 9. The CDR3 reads CASRAWDRESTEAFF. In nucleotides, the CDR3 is TGTGCCAGCAGGGCATGGGACAGGGAAAGCACTGAAGCTTTCTTT.

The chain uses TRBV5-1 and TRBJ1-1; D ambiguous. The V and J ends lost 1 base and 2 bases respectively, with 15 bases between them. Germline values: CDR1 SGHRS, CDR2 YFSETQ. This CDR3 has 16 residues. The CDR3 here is CASSLSFSTGNTEAFF. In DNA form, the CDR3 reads TGCGCCAGCAGCTTGAGCTTCTCGACGGGCAACACTGAAGCTTTCTTT.

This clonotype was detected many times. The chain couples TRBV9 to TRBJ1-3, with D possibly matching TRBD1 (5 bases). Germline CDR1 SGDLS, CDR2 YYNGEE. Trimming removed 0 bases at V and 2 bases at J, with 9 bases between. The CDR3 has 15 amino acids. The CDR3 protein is CASSVEPGAGNTIYF. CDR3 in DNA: TGTGCCAGCAGCGTAGAGCCGGGGGCTGGAAACACCATATATTTT.

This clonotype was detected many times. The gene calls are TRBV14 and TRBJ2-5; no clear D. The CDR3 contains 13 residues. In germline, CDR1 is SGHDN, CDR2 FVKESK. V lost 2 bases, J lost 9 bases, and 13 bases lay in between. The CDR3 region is CASSQRAFSAQYF. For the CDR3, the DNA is TGTGCCAGCAGCCAAAGGGCCTTTAGTGCCCAGTACTTC.

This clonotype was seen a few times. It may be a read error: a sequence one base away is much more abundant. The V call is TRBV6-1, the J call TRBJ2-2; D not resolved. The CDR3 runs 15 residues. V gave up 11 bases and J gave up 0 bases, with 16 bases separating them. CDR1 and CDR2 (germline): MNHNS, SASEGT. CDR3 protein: CAGKVTGTNTGELFF. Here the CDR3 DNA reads TGTGCCGGCAAGGTAACGGGCACGAACACCGGGGAGCTGTTTTTT.

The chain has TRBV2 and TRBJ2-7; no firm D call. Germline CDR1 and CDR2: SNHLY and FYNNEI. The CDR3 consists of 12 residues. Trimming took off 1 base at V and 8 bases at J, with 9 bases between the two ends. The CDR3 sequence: CASSEEGLQQYF. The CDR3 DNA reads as TGTGCCAGCAGTGAAGAGGGCCTCCAGCAGTACTTC.

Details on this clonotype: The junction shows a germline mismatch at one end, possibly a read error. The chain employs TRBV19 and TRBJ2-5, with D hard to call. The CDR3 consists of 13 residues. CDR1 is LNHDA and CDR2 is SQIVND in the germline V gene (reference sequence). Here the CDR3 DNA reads TGTGCCTGTAGTATCCATATCGGGGAGACCCAGTACTTC. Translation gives CACSIHIGETQYF.